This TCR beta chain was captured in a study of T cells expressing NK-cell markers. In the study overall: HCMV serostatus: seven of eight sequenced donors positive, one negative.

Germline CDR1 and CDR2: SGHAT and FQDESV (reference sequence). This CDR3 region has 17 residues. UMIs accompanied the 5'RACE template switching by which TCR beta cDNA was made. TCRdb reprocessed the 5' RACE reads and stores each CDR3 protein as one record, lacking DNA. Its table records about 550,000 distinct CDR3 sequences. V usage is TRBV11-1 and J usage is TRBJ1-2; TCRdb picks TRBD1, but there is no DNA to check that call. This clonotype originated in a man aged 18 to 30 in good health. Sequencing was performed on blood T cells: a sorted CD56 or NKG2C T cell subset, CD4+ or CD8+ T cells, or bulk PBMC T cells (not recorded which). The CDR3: CASSSSKEDRRIYGYTF.